These 19 T cell receptor beta chains came from one sample sequenced in a study of cytomegalovirus exposure and HLA in healthy donors. PCR involved 60 Vbeta and 13 Jbeta primers. Data came from immunoSEQ multiplex PCR; TCRdb stores just in-frame clones and leaves some out. The sample consists of more than 65,000 clones, roughly 80% of them appearing once. The material sequenced was PBMCs. The receptors were sampled from a woman aged 45-65 years in good health and CMV-seropositive.

This clone was seen a single time. The V call is TRBV5-1, the J call TRBJ2-5; TRBD1 matches at 9 bases. The CDR3 runs to 14 residues. J lost 5 bases, V lost 4 bases, and 6 bases had no gene match. CDR1 is SGHRS, CDR2 YFSETQ, per germline. The DNA of the CDR3 is TGCGCCAGCAGCACGGGACAGGGTCGGGAGACCCAGTACTTC. Amino acid sequence: CASSTGQGRETQYF.

In this sample, this clone turned up once. The rearrangement uses TRBV7-8 and TRBJ2-5, with 10 bases aligning to TRBD2. The CDR3 is made up of 14 amino acids. CDR1 and CDR2 (germline): SGHVS, FQNEAQ. The trim removed 6 bases at V and 5 bases at J, leaving 6 bases unmatched. The CDR3 sequence is CASSIAGGSETQYF. CDR3 nucleotide sequence: TGTGCCAGCAGTATAGCGGGAGGATCCGAGACCCAGTACTTC.

The chain uses TRBV4-2 and TRBJ1-1; D uncertain. Trimming removed 0 bases from V and 4 bases from J, with 12 bases in between. CDR1 LGHNA and CDR2 YNFKEQ come from the germline V gene. This CDR3 has 15 amino acids. The CDR3 protein is CASSQDSRRGTEAFF. The CDR3 nucleotides read TGTGCCAGCAGCCAAGACAGCAGGCGGGGCACTGAAGCTTTCTTT.

The rearrangement links TRBV5-5 to TRBJ1-2; possible D gene TRBD1, 5 bases. V shed 0 bases and J shed 2 bases, with 11 bases lying between them. The germline CDR1 and CDR2 sequences are SGHKS and YYEKEE (reference sequence). The length of the CDR3 is 15 residues. CDR3 nucleotide sequence: TGTGCCAGCAGCTTGGGGCAGGGATTAAACTATGGCTACACCTTC. Translation: CASSLGQGLNYGYTF.

This chain links TRBV10-3 with TRBJ2-7; D uncertain. Trimming took 4 bases from V and 3 from J, leaving 16 bases between them. This CDR3 has 15 amino acids. CDR1 is ENHRY, CDR2 SYGVKD, per germline. The CDR3 DNA follows: TGTGCCATCAGTGGGCGCCCCGACTCACTCTACGAGCAGTACTTC. The encoded protein is CAISGRPDSLYEQYF.

The chain recombines TRBV19 with TRBJ2-1; 7 bases align to TRBD2. CDR1 and CDR2 from the germline V gene are LNHDA and SQIVND (reference sequence). Unmatched junction bases numbered 2, after V lost 6 bases and J lost 3 bases. The CDR3 totals 13 residues. The CDR3 loop is CASSGLGYNEQFF. CDR3 bases: TGTGCCAGTAGCGGACTAGGCTACAATGAGCAGTTCTTC.

The V and J genes are TRBV30 and TRBJ1-4; D remains unclear. Per germline, CDR1 GTSNPN and CDR2 SVGIG (reference sequence). The CDR3 spans 11 residues. Trimming pared 5 bases from V and 5 bases from J, leaving 6 bases between. The CDR3 coding sequence is TGTGCCTGGGACTCGAATGAAAAACTGTTTTTT. Protein: CAWDSNEKLFF.

The V gene is TRBV7-9, the J gene TRBJ1-4, with a possible D match to TRBD1 (5 bases). CDR1 is SEHNR, CDR2 FQNEAQ, per germline (reference sequence). V was trimmed by 4 bases and J by 0 bases, leaving 9 bases between them. The CDR3 covers 15 residues. The CDR3 DNA is TGTGCCAGCAGCTCCCAGGGTGCAACTAATGAAAAACTGTTTTTT. Translated, it gives CASSSQGATNEKLFF.

V is TRBV11-2 and J is TRBJ2-3, with 8 bases lining up with TRBD1. With 2 bases clipped from V and 1 base from J, the junction kept 8 bases outside the gene matches. The V gene's germline CDR1 is SGHAT and CDR2 FQNNGV. This CDR3 region has 17 residues. CDR3 coding DNA: TGTGCCAGCAGCTTACGAGGGGCGGGACAGGGCACAGATACGCAGTATTTT. Translating gives CASSLRGAGQGTDTQYF.

This clone was picked up one time. The chain uses TRBV5-3 and TRBJ2-7; TRBD2 agrees at 10 bases. TRBV5-3 has ORF status, its function being uncertain. The CDR3 covers 14 residues. Trimming took 4 bases from V and 4 from J; bases not matched to a gene: 5. The CDR3 here is CARSPLAGRYEQYF. The CDR3, as DNA: TGTGCCAGAAGCCCACTAGCGGGAAGGTACGAGCAGTACTTC.

The rearrangement uses TRBV5-8 and TRBJ1-2, with unresolved D. Deletions cut 1 base from V and 7 bases from J, with 17 bases between. This CDR3 has 15 residues. CDR1 and CDR2 from the germline V gene are SGHTS and YDEGEE. The DNA of the CDR3 is TGTGCCAGCAGCTTGCCCTTTCCGGGAATAAGTGGCTACACCTTC. Protein sequence: CASSLPFPGISGYTF.

Many counts were recorded for this clone. CDR3 sequence: CASSPRLAATDTQYF. The CDR3 DNA sequence: TGTGCCAGCAGCCCAAGACTAGCGGCTACAGATACGCAGTATTTT. The V call is TRBV5-5, the J call TRBJ2-3; the match to TRBD2 covers 9 bases. In germline, CDR1 is SGHKS, CDR2 YYEKEE (reference sequence). The trim removed 4 bases at V and 3 bases at J, leaving 6 bases unmatched. This CDR3 is 15 amino acids long.

The V call is TRBV4-1, the J call TRBJ1-2; D is uncertain. Trimming stripped 0 bases from V and 0 bases from J, with 5 bases between. This CDR3 has 14 amino acids. Germline assignment: CDR1 MGHRA and CDR2 YSYEKL. The CDR3 nucleotides read TGCGCCAGCAGCCAAGATCCAGCTAACTATGGCTACACCTTC. Its translation is CASSQDPANYGYTF.

V usage is TRBV11-3 and J usage is TRBJ2-7; 9 bases fit TRBD1. V gave up 0 bases and J gave up 3 bases; unmatched junction bases: 6. The CDR3 sequence is 16 residues long. From germline, CDR1 is SGHNT and CDR2 YENEEA. This CDR3 is CASSLDTGTGNYEQYF. CDR3 DNA sequence: TGTGCCAGCAGCTTAGACACCGGGACAGGGAACTACGAGCAGTACTTC.

The rearrangement uses TRBV30 and TRBJ1-2; D call uncertain. V was trimmed by 1 base and J by 4 bases, leaving 10 bases between them. CDR1 is GTSNPN and CDR2 is SVGIG in the germline V gene (reference sequence). This CDR3 has 13 amino acids. CDR3 loop: CAWSETRGYGYTF. The CDR3 DNA reads TGTGCCTGGAGTGAGACCCGGGGCTATGGCTACACCTTC.

V and J are TRBV7-9 and TRBJ1-1; D may be TRBD1 (6 bases). Germline V gene lookup returns CDR1 SEHNR and CDR2 FQNEAQ (reference sequence). Trimming shortened V by 5 bases and J by 5 bases, and 24 bases separated the two germline ends. The CDR3 runs 17 residues. The CDR3 sequence is CASSVLTGFLLGTEAFF. The CDR3 coding sequence is TGTGCCAGCAGCGTGCTAACAGGGTTTCTGTTGGGGACTGAAGCTTTCTTT.

The chain joins TRBV10-3 to TRBJ2-7; 7 bases align to TRBD1. The V gene's germline CDR1 is ENHRY and CDR2 SYGVKD. There are 15 residues in the CDR3. Unmatched junction bases numbered 10, after V lost 6 bases and J lost 2 bases. The CDR3 reads CAIRSWDRRAYEQYF. In nucleotides, the CDR3 is TGTGCCATCAGGAGCTGGGACAGAAGAGCCTACGAGCAGTACTTC.

CDR3 residues: CASRGVWATEAFF. The CDR3 region has the DNA TGTGCCAGTAGGGGAGTTTGGGCCACTGAAGCTTTCTTT. The gene calls are TRBV19 and TRBJ1-1, with no clear D. V lost 6 bases, J lost 4 bases, and 12 bases lay in between. CDR1 and CDR2 from the germline V gene are LNHDA and SQIVND (reference sequence). The CDR3 contains 13 residues.

The genes are TRBV9 and TRBJ2-1, with TRBD2 as a possible D gene (6 bases). CDR3 length: 15 amino acids. The germline CDR1 and CDR2 sequences are SGDLS and YYNGEE. V was cut by 0 bases and J by 5 bases, with 12 bases left in between. As DNA, the CDR3 is TGTGCCAGCAGCGTAGGAAGCCTAGCGAACAATGAGCAGTTCTTC. It yields the protein CASSVGSLANNEQFF.